These 15 T cell receptor beta chains were sequenced from one sample in a study of blood T cells in healthy people across ages. A second PCR of about 6 to 12 cycles used a sample-barcoded 5' primer and a J-beta primer mix. TCRdb independently ran MiXCR on the 5' RACE reads; one entry per CDR3 protein. The sample records 800,000 to 950,000 distinct CDR3 sequences, around 29% being singletons. In addition, the sample was reused for a study of T cells of mothers and their children.

Sequenced input: blood. These receptors were obtained from a woman aged 40 to 55 in good health.

This clonotype was seen a handful of times. The chain joins TRBV6-2 or TRBV6-3 to TRBJ1-1; 9 bases match TRBD1. The germline gives CDR1 MNHEY, CDR2 SVGEGT. This CDR3 comprises 17 residues. The V and J ends lost 2 bases and 1 base, in that order; junction bases with no gene match: 8. CDR3 residues: CASSYPGQGIRNTEAFF. The CDR3 coding sequence is TGTGCCAGCAGTTACCCGGGACAGGGAATAAGGAACACTGAAGCTTTCTTT.

As regards this clonotype: A read error is possible here, since a much larger clone lies one base away. V usage is TRBV4-1 and J usage is TRBJ2-3; 7 positions agree with TRBD2. Germline V gene lookup returns CDR1 MGHRA and CDR2 YSYEKL. The CDR3 covers 15 residues. The V gene end was trimmed by 3 bases and the J gene end by 0 bases; junction bases not matched to a gene: 3. The CDR3 bases are TGCGCCAGCAGCCACCGAGCGGGAAGCACAGATACGCAGTATTTT. Translated: CASSHRAGSTDTQYF.

The chain has TRBV2 and TRBJ2-7; D not certain. Germline CDR1 and CDR2: SNHLY and FYNNEI. This CDR3 spans 11 amino acids. V was shortened by 6 bases and J by 3 bases, with 6 bases between the two germline ends. DNA of the CDR3: TGTGCCAGCAGGCCTTTCTACGAGCAGTACTTC. Protein: CASRPFYEQYF. Together with reference TRBV2 and TRBJ2-7, the CDR3 gives the full variable domain: EPEVTQTPSHQVTQMGQEVILRCVPISNHLYFYWYRQILGQKVEFLVSFYNNEISEKSEIFDDQFSVERPDGSNFTLKIRSTKLEDSAMYFCASRPFYEQYFGPGTRLTVT.

This clonotype was detected ten times or more. The chain recombines TRBV20-1 with TRBJ2-7; weak D call: TRBD2 (6 bases). In germline, CDR1 is DFQATT, CDR2 SNEGSKA (reference sequence). The CDR3 has 14 amino acids. With 5 bases removed from V and 0 bases from J, the gap between germline ends came to 14 bases. CDR3 in amino acids: CSAPGSGLSYEQYF. Written as DNA, the CDR3 is TGCAGTGCTCCGGGAAGCGGGCTCTCCTACGAGCAGTACTTC.

This clonotype was seen a few times. This rearrangement joins TRBV11-2 to TRBJ2-4; possible D gene TRBD2, 6 bases. The ends were cut back, 3 bases at V and 1 base at J, with 16 bases in the middle. This CDR3 is built from 17 residues. The germline gives CDR1 SGHAT, CDR2 FQNNGV. The CDR3, as DNA: TGTGCCAGCAGCTTCGAAATAAGTCGGGGGGCCAAAAACATTCAGTACTTC. Its translation: CASSFEISRGAKNIQYF.

A word on this clonotype: The junction does not match germline at one end; this may be a read error. This chain uses TRBV9 with TRBJ2-1, with a possible D match to TRBD2 (6 bases). This CDR3 region has 15 residues. The V gene's germline CDR1 is SGDLS and CDR2 YYNGEE. CDR3 region: CACSVDSGTYNEQFF. CDR3 DNA: TGTGCCTGCAGCGTAGATAGCGGCACCTACAATGAGCAGTTCTTC.

The rearrangement links TRBV4-3 to TRBJ1-4, with a possible D match to TRBD1 (5 bases). The CDR3 is 14 residues long. CDR1 and CDR2 (germline): LGHNA, YSLEER. Trimming cost V 4 bases and J 7 bases, with 13 bases left between them. The CDR3 bases are TGCGCCAGCAGCCTTGAGCAGGGAGTTGAAAAACTGTTTTTT. It codes for CASSLEQGVEKLFF.

In its sample, this clonotype was seen many times. DNA for the CDR3: TGCGCCAGCAGCCCGGAGGAACCGCTCTACGAGCAGTACTTC. Protein: CASSPEEPLYEQYF. This sequence joins TRBV5-1 and TRBJ2-7; perhaps TRBD2 as D (5 bases). In germline, CDR1 is SGHRS, CDR2 YFSETQ. There are 14 residues in the CDR3. V was clipped by 4 bases and J by 3 bases, with 14 bases between them.

There are a few counts of this clonotype. This rearrangement joins TRBV6-5 to TRBJ2-2; D is uncertain. Germline CDR1 reads MNHEY; CDR2 reads SVGAGI. V lost 7 bases, J lost 3 bases, and 9 bases lay in between. The CDR3 is made up of 13 amino acids. The CDR3 DNA is TGTGCCAGCACTAGATACGACACCGGGGAGCTGTTTTTT. It specifies CASTRYDTGELFF.

The genes are TRBV30 and TRBJ2-1, with 11 positions matching TRBD1. The V and J ends lost 8 bases and 3 bases, in that order; junction bases with no gene match: 6. In germline, CDR1 is GTSNPN, CDR2 SVGIG (reference sequence). The length of the CDR3 is 14 residues. The CDR3 loop reads CAGAGTGGYNEQFF. The CDR3 nucleotides are TGTGCCGGGGCCGGGACAGGGGGCTACAATGAGCAGTTCTTC.

Only one count was recorded for this clonotype. The V and J genes are TRBV5-1 and TRBJ1-5; TRBD1 aligns across 10 bases. The CDR3 is 16 residues long. V shed 2 bases, J shed 4 bases, and the junction held 6 bases outside the gene matches. Germline CDR1 and CDR2: SGHRS and YFSETQ. In DNA form, the CDR3 reads TGCGCCAGCAGCTTCGGTGGGACAGGGGCAAATCAGCCCCAGCATTTT. The encoded protein is CASSFGGTGANQPQHF.

The V gene is TRBV4-1, the J gene TRBJ1-3; weak D call: TRBD1 (6 bases). CDR3 size: 15 residues. Germline-derived CDR1 and CDR2 are MGHRA and YSYEKL. V was pared by 0 bases and J by 4 bases, with 10 bases between. This chain's CDR3 is CASSQDPGVGNTIYF. The CDR3, as DNA: TGCGCCAGCAGCCAAGATCCAGGGGTGGGAAACACCATATATTTT.

This clonotype occurred a few times. It may be a read error: a sequence one base away is much more abundant. The chain combines TRBV12-3 or TRBV12-4 with TRBJ2-3; D gene ambiguous. Trimming removed 6 bases from V and 4 bases from J, with 8 bases in between. This CDR3 spans 12 amino acids. The CDR3 nucleotides are TGTGCCAGCAGGTACATGGCAGATACGCAGTATTTT. It is translated as CASRYMADTQYF.

The sample holds many counts of this clonotype. The rearrangement uses TRBV20-1 and TRBJ2-1, with D possibly matching TRBD1 (6 bases). The germline gives CDR1 DFQATT, CDR2 SNEGSKA (reference sequence). The CDR3 sequence is 12 residues long. Trimming cost V 5 bases and J 7 bases, with 12 bases left between them. The CDR3: CSAPDSSNEQFF. CDR3 sequence (DNA): TGCAGTGCTCCGGACAGTTCGAATGAGCAGTTCTTC.

The chain employs TRBV20-1 and TRBJ1-1; D is possibly TRBD1 (6 bases). V was pared by 2 bases and J by 4 bases, with 11 bases between. The CDR3 is 13 amino acids. The germline CDR1 and CDR2 sequences are DFQATT and SNEGSKA (reference sequence). In DNA form, the CDR3 reads TGCAGTGCTAGACAAGGGGGTATCACTGAAGCTTTCTTT. It translates to CSARQGGITEAFF.